These 14 T cell receptor beta chains originate from one sample sequenced in a study of blood T cell repertoires in COVID-19. The data were produced by immunoSEQ multiplex PCR, yet TCRdb's version contains in-frame clones alone and is incomplete. Among around 400,000 clones listed, about 88% were seen once. Sequenced input: PBMCs or T cells enriched from blood (not recorded which). These receptors were collected from a woman under 30 who had been exposed to COVID-19.

The chain is built from TRBV19 and TRBJ2-2; D unclear. Looked up from germline, CDR1 is LNHDA and CDR2 is SQIVND (reference sequence). The CDR3 is 16 residues long. Trimming stripped 2 bases from V and 0 bases from J, with 10 bases between. Written as DNA, the CDR3 is TGTGCCAGTAGTATATGGCTAGAGTCGAACACCGGGGAGCTGTTTTTT. Translating gives CASSIWLESNTGELFF.

The V call is TRBV4-2, the J call TRBJ1-4; D gene uncertain. Germline values: CDR1 LGHNA, CDR2 YNFKEQ. The CDR3 sequence is 14 residues long. Trimming removed 8 bases at V and 7 bases at J, with 17 bases between. For the CDR3, the DNA is TGTGCCAGCCGCACGCGGGGAGTTGTTGAAAAACTGTTTTTT. It specifies CASRTRGVVEKLFF.

The chain employs TRBV3-1 (or the pseudogene TRBV3-2) and TRBJ2-3; D not resolved. Germline V lookup: CDR1 LGHDT, CDR2 YNNKEL (reference sequence). V gave up 5 bases and J gave up 4 bases, with 7 bases separating them. The CDR3 contains 12 residues. The CDR3 is CASSEGPDTQYF. CDR3 DNA sequence: TGTGCCAGCAGCGAAGGGCCAGATACGCAGTATTTT.

V gene TRBV15 combines with J gene TRBJ2-1, with 8 bases that match TRBD1. The V segment lost 3 bases and the J segment 2 bases; nucleotides outside the gene matches: 6. This CDR3 spans 16 amino acids. Germline assignment: CDR1 LNHNV and CDR2 YYDKDF (reference sequence). The CDR3 sequence is CATSSLDRDTYNEQFF. In DNA, the CDR3 is TGTGCCACCAGCAGCCTGGACAGGGATACCTACAATGAGCAGTTCTTC.

The gene calls are TRBV29-1 and TRBJ1-2, with 7 bases that match TRBD1. The CDR3 covers 11 residues. Looked up from germline, CDR1 is SQVTM and CDR2 is ANQGSEA. Here the CDR3 reads CSGTENYGYTF. The CDR3, as DNA: TGCAGTGGGACAGAAAACTATGGCTACACCTTC.

This clone was recorded only once. The chain's CDR3 is CASSYSFVPGNEKLFF. In DNA, the CDR3 is TGTGCCAGCAGTTACTCGTTCGTCCCGGGTAATGAAAAACTGTTTTTT. The chain links TRBV6-5 to TRBJ1-4; D is uncertain. This CDR3 has 16 amino acids. V was trimmed by 0 bases and J by 4 bases, leaving 12 bases between them. Looked up from germline, CDR1 is MNHEY and CDR2 is SVGAGI.

This chain joins TRBV29-1 and TRBJ2-1; 10 nucleotides match TRBD2. After removal of 6 bases from V and 8 bases from J, the junction contained 10 bases not matched to a gene. This CDR3 spans 14 amino acids. CDR1 SQVTM and CDR2 ANQGSEA come from the germline V gene. DNA of the CDR3: TGCAGCGTCGTTCCTAGCGGGGGAGTCGATGAGCAGTTCTTC. Protein sequence: CSVVPSGGVDEQFF.

The genes are TRBV27 and TRBJ2-5; 8 bases match TRBD2. Germline loops: CDR1 MNHEY, CDR2 SMNVEV (reference sequence). CDR3 length: 14 amino acids. Trimming at V came to 6 bases and at J to 7 bases, leaving 10 bases not matched to a gene. The CDR3 reads CASRRSGGLGTQYF. CDR3 nucleotides: TGTGCCAGCAGGCGATCGGGGGGGCTAGGGACCCAGTACTTC.

This chain links TRBV6-5 with TRBJ2-7; D gene unclear. Germline CDR1 is MNHEY and CDR2 is SVGAGI. The CDR3 covers 13 residues. The V gene lost 7 bases and the J gene lost 2 bases, with 12 bases spanning the gap. The CDR3 region has the DNA TGTGCCAGCAAGATCCAGGCCACCTACGAGCAGTACTTC. It is translated as CASKIQATYEQYF.

The chain recombines TRBV27 with TRBJ1-2, with D unresolved. The V gene lost 6 bases and the J gene lost 8 bases, with 16 bases spanning the gap. Looked up from germline, CDR1 is MNHEY and CDR2 is SMNVEV (reference sequence). The CDR3 is made up of 13 amino acids. DNA of the CDR3: TGTGCCAGCAGCAGAGCGGGGATTGACGGCTACACCTTC. Translation gives CASSRAGIDGYTF.

The chain joins TRBV6-5 to TRBJ2-2; D gene unclear. The CDR3 is made up of 12 amino acids. The germline gives CDR1 MNHEY, CDR2 SVGAGI. Trimming removed 5 bases from V and 6 bases from J, with 7 bases in between. The CDR3 DNA reads as TGTGCCAGCAGTCGCGGCGCCGGGGAGCTGTTTTTT. It is translated as CASSRGAGELFF.

The chain has TRBV25-1 and TRBJ1-6; 8 nucleotides align to TRBD1. This CDR3 spans 15 amino acids. J lost 0 bases, V lost 6 bases, and 1 base had no gene match. Germline V lookup: CDR1 MGHDK, CDR2 SYGVNS. The CDR3 bases are TGTGCCAGCAGCACAGGGGGCTCCTATAATTCACCCCTCCACTTT. Its translation: CASSTGGSYNSPLHF.

V is TRBV11-2 and J is TRBJ1-5, with 7 bases fitting TRBD1. The CDR3 is 16 amino acids. V lost 0 bases, J lost 5 bases, and 7 bases stayed unmatched. CDR1 and CDR2 (germline): SGHAT, FQNNGV. The CDR3: CASSLDTGVNHQPQHF. CDR3 bases: TGTGCCAGCAGCTTAGATACAGGGGTGAACCATCAGCCCCAGCATTTT.

This sequence joins TRBV7-2 and TRBJ1-4; 8 bases line up with TRBD1. The CDR3 consists of 18 residues. The V segment lost 8 bases and the J segment 3 bases; nucleotides outside the gene matches: 17. Germline assignment: CDR1 SGHTA and CDR2 FQGNSA. CDR3 sequence (DNA): TGTGCCAGCCGAGGGTCGACGGCAGGGGGCAGGTCTAATGAAAAACTGTTTTTT. This sequence encodes CASRGSTAGGRSNEKLFF.